A selection of T cell receptor beta chains follows, all from one sample in a study of T cells expressing NK-cell markers. From the 5' RACE reads, TCRdb lists one entry per CDR3 protein and no DNA. The sample features some 440,000 distinct CDR3 sequences, with approximately 1.4% in its top ten. The sample taken for sequencing was blood T cells: a sorted CD56 or NKG2C T cell subset, CD4+ or CD8+ T cells, or bulk PBMC T cells (not recorded which). The receptors derive from a woman in her forties or fifties in good health. Each CDR3 is given with its conserved first and last residue.

v_call	j_call	cdr3_aa
TRBV29-1	TRBJ2-1	CSAEVLGTGQFF
TRBV12-3/TRBV12-4	TRBJ1-3	CASSLRGRENTIYF
TRBV20-1	TRBJ2-2	CSARDGSVRTGELFF
TRBV29-1	TRBJ2-3	CSVTGTSGSKSDTQYF
TRBV2	TRBJ1-5	CASRPSQLGQGNQPQHF
TRBV7-6	TRBJ2-1	CASSSRPILAGGPNEQFF
TRBV5-1	TRBJ2-7	CASSFIQGHEQYF
TRBV11-2	TRBJ2-5	CASTRRGGGAAQYF
TRBV28	TRBJ2-1	CASSLWLAGAYNEQFF
TRBV14	TRBJ2-1	CASSPTSGPGGEQFF
TRBV24-1	TRBJ2-1	CATSDSKLAGERNEQFF
TRBV19	TRBJ2-7	CASSRGQGIYEQYF
TRBV29-1	TRBJ2-1	CSVDMATYNEQFF
TRBV27	TRBJ1-1	CASSFWSEGTEAFF
TRBV12-3/TRBV12-4	TRBJ1-2	CASSLPHRSLQGYTF
TRBV4-1	TRBJ1-2	CASSQVGSGSYTF
TRBV6-2/TRBV6-3	TRBJ2-2	CASSESTGGELFF
TRBV12-3/TRBV12-4	TRBJ2-1	CASSLASGTSSYNEQFF
TRBV20-1	TRBJ1-1	CSARMGGITEAFF
TRBV28	TRBJ1-3	CASSLPTGGKGGNTIYF
TRBV29-1	TRBJ1-1	CSVRVAGDTEAFF
TRBV24-1	TRBJ2-5	CATSAGTSGRLETQYF
TRBV2	TRBJ2-4	CASSEAGLTEYF
TRBV5-1	TRBJ2-2	CASRSSEGNTGELFF
TRBV4-1	TRBJ1-5	CASSQGGGGMNNQPQHF
TRBV7-2	TRBJ2-7	CASSRDSSSYEQYF
TRBV12-3/TRBV12-4	TRBJ2-4	CASSFGGQGENIQYF
TRBV30	TRBJ1-3	CAWSRQGISGNTIYF
TRBV5-1	TRBJ2-7	CASSLEGTSRLSEQYF
TRBV10-3	TRBJ2-3	CAAARESGLDTQYF
TRBV12-5	TRBJ2-1	CASGPPLAALGDEQFF
TRBV20-1	TRBJ1-5	CSAGTGGEGFQPQHF
TRBV12-3/TRBV12-4	TRBJ1-1	CASSAGKKAFF
TRBV3-1	TRBJ2-7	CASSQGTGRNYEQYF